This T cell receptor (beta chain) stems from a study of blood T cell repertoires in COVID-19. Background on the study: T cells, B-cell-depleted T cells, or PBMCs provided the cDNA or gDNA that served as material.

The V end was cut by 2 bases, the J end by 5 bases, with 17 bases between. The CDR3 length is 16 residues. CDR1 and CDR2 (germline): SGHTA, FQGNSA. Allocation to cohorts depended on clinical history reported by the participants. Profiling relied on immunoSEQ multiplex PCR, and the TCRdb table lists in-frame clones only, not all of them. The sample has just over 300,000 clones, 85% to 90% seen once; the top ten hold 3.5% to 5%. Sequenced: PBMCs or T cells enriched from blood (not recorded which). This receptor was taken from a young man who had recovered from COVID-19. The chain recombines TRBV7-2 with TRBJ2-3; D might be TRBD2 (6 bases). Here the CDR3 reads CASSLWGTRSGDTQYF. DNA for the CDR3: TGTGCCAGCAGCTTATGGGGGACTCGGTCGGGAGATACGCAGTATTTT. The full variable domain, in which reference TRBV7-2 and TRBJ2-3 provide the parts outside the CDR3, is GAGVSQSPSNKVTEKGKDVELRCDPISGHTALYWYRQSLGQGLEFLIYFQGNSAPDKSGLPSDRFSAERTGGSVSTLTIQRTQQEDSAVYLCASSLWGTRSGDTQYFGPGTRLTVL.